This T cell receptor (beta chain) was found in a study of regulatory T cells in long-lasting Graves disease. Study-wide findings and caveats: TCR diversity in persistent Graves' patients was below that of newly diagnosed ones.

Trimming pared 3 bases from V and 1 base from J, leaving 8 bases between. Germline assignment: CDR1 SGHRS and CDR2 YFSETQ. The CDR3 is 14 amino acids. Arm-PCR with iRepertoire HTBI primers amplified the CDR3 regions for these TCR beta libraries. Original processing methods: Across the samples, identification revealed some 59 TRBV and 11 to 15 TRBJ segments. TCRdb processed the multiplex PCR reads anew with MiXCR; each CDR3 protein has one entry. TCRdb's processing, not the authors' own work, is the source of the V and J calls. The repertoire has hundreds of thousands of distinct CDR3 sequences, 20% to 25% of them found once; the top ten carry about 7%. This clonotype was picked up many times. Its specificity is not known. As for time point: persistent/refractory GD, antithyroid drugs over 5 years with positive TRAb. Making the TCR library involved RNA that had been extracted from PBMCs. A peripheral blood sample, 7 to 9 milliliters in volume, was drawn into EDTA tubes.

The sample consisted of peripheral blood mononuclear cells (PBMCs), taken when the disease was refractory, from a patient treated with antithyroid drugs. The genes are TRBV5-1 and TRBJ2-4; D gene ambiguous. The clonotype was recovered from a female donor with Graves disease. The CDR3 DNA reads as TGCGCCAGCAGCTCGGATCGGGCCAAAAACATTCAGTACTTC. Translating it yields CASSSDRAKNIQYF.